One TCR beta chain is described in this entry. The data belong to a study of blood T cell repertoires in COVID-19. Looking at the study overall: COVID-19 samples collected from the United States, Italy and Spain covered acute and convalescent phases. PBMCs, B-cell-depleted T cells, or T cells provided the cDNA or gDNA that made up the material.

V lost 1 base and J 1 base, leaving 10 bases between the germline ends. The CDR3 has 15 residues. Germline V CDR1 and CDR2: SGHAT, FQNNGV. How the authors handled the data: Amplified reference gene primers provided the basis for estimating nucleated cell counts. TCRdb keeps only in-frame clones here, not all; method: immunoSEQ multiplex PCR. V and J calls plus clone size are reproduced from that table; the DNA served to infer D and trimming. The repertoire consists of roughly 97,000 clones, with 75% to 85% occurring once and the leading ten covering about 5%. The source of this sequence is a man aged 55 to 70 with acute or convalescent COVID-19. The sequenced sample consisted of peripheral blood. The rearrangement uses TRBV11-2 and TRBJ1-2; D is perhaps TRBD1 (5 bases). CDR3 amino acids: CASSLGQNVNYGYTF. The CDR3, as DNA: TGTGCCAGCAGCTTAGGACAGAACGTTAACTATGGCTACACCTTC.